This T cell receptor (beta chain) was captured in a study of technical replicates of blood from several donors. This clone is a singleton in its sample. Sequenced by immunoSEQ multiplex PCR; TCRdb stores in-frame clones only, minus some. This sample has about 12,000 clones, with 95% found just once. CDR1 LNHNV and CDR2 YYDKDF come from the germline V gene (reference sequence). Trimming left V 0 bases short and J 5 bases short, with 14 bases between. The CDR3 is 15 amino acids. The sequenced sample was PBMCs. V is TRBV15 and J is TRBJ2-7; perhaps TRBD1 as D (6 bases). The sequence derives from a human donor in good health. This CDR3 is CATSREPRTDHEQYF. In DNA, the CDR3 is TGTGCCACCAGCAGAGAACCGCGGACAGACCACGAGCAGTACTTC. The full variable domain, in which reference TRBV15 and TRBJ2-7 provide the parts outside the CDR3, is DAMVIQNPRYQVTQFGKPVTLSCSQTLNHNVMYWYQQKSSQAPKLLFHYYDKDFNNEADTPDNFQSRRPNTSFCFLDIRSPGLGDTAMYLCATSREPRTDHEQYFGPGTRLTVT.